One sample yielded the 32 T cell receptor beta chains listed below, sequenced in a study of CD8+ T cells in alopecia areata. This sample's treatment: oral pan-JAK inhibitor, 5-10 mg twice daily. Extracted RNA was reverse transcribed, and the resulting cDNA served as sequencing template. Sequencing was performed with immunoSEQ multiplex PCR; in TCRdb, only in-frame clones are kept and a portion is missing. The table shows more than 95,000 clones, with about nine tenths occurring only once. This specimen consisted of CD8+ T cells sorted from blood, obtained between weeks 30 and 35, from a patient treated with tofacitinib. Receptors were obtained from a human donor with alopecia areata.

The rearrangement joins TRBV9 to TRBJ2-3; 9 bases line up with TRBD2. Looked up from germline, CDR1 is SGDLS and CDR2 is YYNGEE. V lost 4 bases, J lost 2 bases, and 5 bases stayed unmatched. The CDR3 runs to 15 residues. CDR3 DNA: TGTGCCAGCAGCTTCGGCGGGAGGGTCACAGATACGCAGTATTTT. Translation: CASSFGGRVTDTQYF.

This sequence joins TRBV4-2 and TRBJ2-3, with TRBD2 matching over 10 bases. Germline V gene data show CDR1 as LGHNA and CDR2 as YNFKEQ. The CDR3 is 18 residues long. J lost 2 bases, V lost 0 bases, and 8 bases had no gene match. The DNA of the CDR3 is TGTGCCAGCAGCCAAGATTTGAGCGGGGGGGAGCCCACAGATACGCAGTATTTT. It yields the protein CASSQDLSGGEPTDTQYF.

V usage is TRBV28 and J usage is TRBJ2-7, with D perhaps TRBD2 (5 bases). Trimming took off 3 bases at V and 3 bases at J, with 12 bases between the two ends. Germline V CDR1 and CDR2: MDHEN, SYDVKM. This CDR3 is built from 14 residues. CDR3 sequence (DNA): TGTGCCAGCAGTTTTGACCTGAGGGACTACGAGCAGTACTTC. Amino acid sequence: CASSFDLRDYEQYF.

This clone was recorded once. The gene calls are TRBV7-9 and TRBJ2-7; D possibly corresponds to TRBD1 (5 bases). CDR1 and CDR2 from the germline V gene are SEHNR and FQNEAQ (reference sequence). The CDR3 sequence is 14 residues long. Trimming took off 5 bases at V and 1 base at J, with 12 bases between the two ends. In DNA form, the CDR3 reads TGTGCCAGCAGCCAGGACATGATATCCTACGAGCAGTACTTC. Amino acids: CASSQDMISYEQYF.

This clone was recorded once. The gene calls are TRBV4-1 and TRBJ2-1; no firm D call. CDR1 MGHRA and CDR2 YSYEKL come from the germline V gene. V shed 3 bases and J shed 0 bases, with 9 bases lying between them. This CDR3 region has 15 residues. The CDR3 loop reads CASSHVWSSYNEQFF. The CDR3 DNA follows: TGCGCCAGCAGCCACGTGTGGAGCTCCTACAATGAGCAGTTCTTC.

The chain links TRBV2 to TRBJ1-1; D gene uncertain. Germline V CDR1 and CDR2: SNHLY, FYNNEI. Trimming left V 7 bases short and J 3 bases short, with 12 bases between. This CDR3 comprises 13 residues. Here the CDR3 reads CASTERVDTEAFF. The CDR3 DNA follows: TGTGCCAGCACTGAGAGGGTGGACACTGAAGCTTTCTTT.

The chain joins TRBV29-1 to TRBJ2-2; 7 bases line up with TRBD1. V gave up 3 bases and J gave up 1 base; unmatched junction bases: 2. The CDR3 runs 14 residues. From germline, CDR1 is SQVTM and CDR2 ANQGSEA. The CDR3 nucleotides are TGCAGCGTTGATAACAGGGGGAACACCGGGGAGCTGTTTTTT. Translated, it gives CSVDNRGNTGELFF.

The V gene is TRBV7-6, the J gene TRBJ2-1; tentatively, D is TRBD2 (7 bases). Germline V gene sequence: CDR1 SGHVS, CDR2 FNYEAQ. There are 18 residues in the CDR3. The V end lost 1 base, the J end lost 0 bases, and 16 bases lay between the germline ends. The CDR3 bases are TGTGCCAGCAGCTTAGAGGGGGGGCCTCTAAGCTCCTACAATGAGCAGTTCTTC. Amino acid sequence: CASSLEGGPLSSYNEQFF.

The chain joins TRBV7-9 to TRBJ2-2, with D unclear. The CDR3 runs 14 residues. Trimming left V 1 base short and J 1 base short, with 4 bases between. Germline values: CDR1 SEHNR, CDR2 FQNEAQ (reference sequence). CDR3 loop: CASSLGQNTGELFF. Here the CDR3 DNA reads TGTGCCAGCAGCTTAGGGCAGAACACCGGGGAGCTGTTTTTT. Drawing the rest from reference TRBV7-9 and TRBJ2-2, the complete variable domain is DTGVSQNPRHKITKRGQNVTFRCDPISEHNRLYWYRQTLGQGPEFLTYFQNEAQLEKSRLLSDRFSAERPKGSFSTLEIQRTEQGDSAMYLCASSLGQNTGELFFGEGSRLTVL.

The V call is TRBV7-6, the J call TRBJ2-3, with a tentative D call TRBD2 (6 bases). V was shortened by 1 base and J by 3 bases, with 17 bases between the two germline ends. The CDR3 sequence is 17 residues long. Germline CDR1 SGHVS, CDR2 FNYEAQ. CDR3 bases: TGTGCCAGCAGCTTAGGTCCCCGCGGGACGGAGACAGATACGCAGTATTTT. It yields the protein CASSLGPRGTETDTQYF.

The chain links TRBV19 to TRBJ2-5; D gene uncertain. Germline-derived CDR1 and CDR2 are LNHDA and SQIVND (reference sequence). The CDR3 runs to 11 residues. Trimming took 6 bases from V and 4 from J, leaving 6 bases between them. CDR3 in DNA: TGTGCCAGTAGACTCGGAGAGACCCAGTACTTC. Residues: CASRLGETQYF.

The count of this clone is one. The chain combines TRBV23-1 with TRBJ1-6; D not resolved. TRBV23-1 is designated an ORF whose function remains uncertain. The CDR3 covers 16 residues. V was pared by 4 bases and J by 8 bases, with 18 bases between. The DNA for the CDR3 is TGCGCCAGCAGTCGTTCGTGGACCCCCGGGCATTCACCCCTCCACTTT. Amino acids: CASSRSWTPGHSPLHF.

The chain uses TRBV27 and TRBJ2-5, with D unresolved. With the DNA end fitting TRBJ2-7 better, the J assignment may be wrong. There are 13 residues in the CDR3. From germline, CDR1 is MNHEY and CDR2 SMNVEV (reference sequence). The DNA of the CDR3 is TGTGCCAGCAGTCCTATTGTCGCAGACGAGCAGTACTTC. Residues: CASSPIVADEQYF.

V and J are TRBV9 and TRBJ2-7; no clear D gene. V was pared by 4 bases and J by 0 bases, with 8 bases between. Germline V gives CDR1 SGDLS, CDR2 YYNGEE. The CDR3 spans 13 residues. The CDR3 DNA reads as TGTGCCAGCAGCCTGGACGGCTCCTACGAGCAGTACTTC. Translating gives CASSLDGSYEQYF.

The genes are TRBV27 and TRBJ2-5, with TRBD1 matching over 7 bases. Germline trimming cut 4 bases from V and 0 bases from J; bases unmatched to any gene: 8. The CDR3 runs to 16 residues. Germline V gene sequence: CDR1 MNHEY, CDR2 SMNVEV (reference sequence). CDR3: CASSSRDRIDQETQYF. CDR3 DNA: TGTGCCAGCAGTTCCCGGGACAGAATCGACCAAGAGACCCAGTACTTC.

CDR3 sequence (DNA): TGTGCCAGCAGTTCGTCGAGAGGCTTACAAGCTGACCAGTACTTC. Its protein product is CASSSSRGLQADQYF. The chain joins TRBV6-1 to TRBJ2-5; D remains ambiguous. V shed 5 bases and J shed 10 bases, with 23 bases lying between them. The length of the CDR3 is 15 residues. Germline-derived CDR1 and CDR2 are MNHNS and SASEGT.

The chain joins TRBV19 to TRBJ2-1; TRBD1 might be the D (6 bases). CDR1 and CDR2 from the germline V gene are LNHDA and SQIVND (reference sequence). CDR3 size: 15 residues. Between the trimmed V and J ends, which lost 3 bases and 6 bases, there was a span of 15 bases. The CDR3 nucleotides read TGTGCCAGTAGTATCACCCCCCCAGGGGCCAATGAGCAGTTCTTC. Residues: CASSITPPGANEQFF. The full variable domain, rest sourced from reference TRBV19 and TRBJ2-1, is DGGITQSPKYLFRKEGQNVTLSCEQNLNHDAMYWYRQDPGQGLRLIYYSQIVNDFQKGDIAEGYSVSREKKESFPLTVTSAQKNPTAFYLCASSITPPGANEQFFGPGTRLTVL.

The chain recombines TRBV18 with TRBJ2-7, with TRBD1 as a possible D gene (6 bases). The V gene lost 5 bases and the J gene lost 2 bases, with 16 bases spanning the gap. This CDR3 is 15 amino acids long. Germline V gene lookup returns CDR1 KGHSH and CDR2 LQKENI. DNA of the CDR3: TGTGCCAGCTCAACCCCCAAACAGGGCCCCTACGAGCAGTACTTC. It is translated as CASSTPKQGPYEQYF.

CDR3 protein: CASSALGGENSPLHF. In DNA form, the CDR3 reads TGTGCCAGCAGCGCCCTCGGGGGGGAGAATTCACCCCTCCACTTT. This chain joins TRBV9 and TRBJ1-6; D is perhaps TRBD1 (5 bases). This CDR3 is built from 15 residues. Trimming shortened V by 3 bases and J by 7 bases, and 14 bases separated the two germline ends. CDR1 is SGDLS and CDR2 is YYNGEE in the germline V gene.

This chain uses TRBV4-1 with TRBJ2-7; a weak D match, TRBD2 (6 bases). This CDR3 spans 14 amino acids. The germline V gene encodes CDR1 MGHRA and CDR2 YSYEKL. Trimming took 4 bases from V and 1 from J, leaving 11 bases between them. The CDR3, as DNA: TGCGCCAGCAGCCGGGCTAGCGAATCCTACGAGCAGTACTTC. Amino acid sequence: CASSRASESYEQYF.

This chain links TRBV29-1 with TRBJ2-6; 7 bases line up with TRBD1. Germline V lookup: CDR1 SQVTM, CDR2 ANQGSEA. CDR3 length equals 15 residues. The V and J ends lost 3 bases and 0 bases, in that order; junction bases with no gene match: 2. CDR3 sequence: CSVEYRGSGANVLTF. In DNA form, the CDR3 reads TGCAGCGTTGAGTACAGGGGCTCTGGGGCCAACGTCCTGACTTTC.

By share, this clone counts as medium-sized. The chain joins TRBV6-6 to TRBJ2-7; D not resolved. V was clipped by 6 bases and J by 4 bases, with 16 bases between them. The CDR3 covers 14 residues. Germline assignment: CDR1 MNHNY and CDR2 SVGAGI (reference sequence). CDR3 sequence (DNA): TGTGCCAGCAGCCTCGGTCCGGATCGGTACGAGCAGTACTTC. Its translation: CASSLGPDRYEQYF.

This clone was counted only a few times. The chain is built from TRBV6-5 and TRBJ2-7, with D perhaps being TRBD1 or TRBD2 (5 bases each). CDR1 and CDR2 (germline): MNHEY, SVGAGI. Trimming removed 0 bases from V and 6 bases from J, with 9 bases in between. This CDR3 comprises 13 residues. As DNA, the CDR3 is TGTGCCAGCAGTTACTCGCTCGGGACCGAGCAGTACTTC. Protein product: CASSYSLGTEQYF.

The chain joins TRBV5-1 to TRBJ2-7; perhaps TRBD1 as D (7 bases). V shed 0 bases and J shed 6 bases, with 13 bases lying between them. CDR1 is SGHRS, CDR2 YFSETQ, per germline. This CDR3 region has 14 residues. CDR3 in DNA: TGCGCCAGCAGCTTGGTCAGGGGGGACATCGAGCAGTACTTC. This sequence encodes CASSLVRGDIEQYF.

CDR3 bases: TGTGCCAGCAGCAAGTGTCGAGAGCAGTACTTC. Amino acids: CASSKCREQYF. The genes are TRBV21-1 and TRBJ2-7. TRBV21-1 is described as a pseudogene. The CDR3 has 11 residues.

V and J are TRBV19 and TRBJ2-1, with D uncertain. The CDR3 runs 15 residues. V lost 0 bases and J lost 0, with 6 bases in between. Looked up from germline, CDR1 is LNHDA and CDR2 is SQIVND (reference sequence). The CDR3 loop is CASSIEASSYNEQFF. For the CDR3, the DNA is TGTGCCAGTAGTATAGAGGCCAGCTCCTACAATGAGCAGTTCTTC.

The CDR3 nucleotides read TGTGCCAGCAGCGTAGATAGCGGGGTAGAGCAGTTCTTC. Translated, it gives CASSVDSGVEQFF. The V call is TRBV9, the J call TRBJ2-1; 8 bases fit TRBD2. Germline V gene sequence: CDR1 SGDLS, CDR2 YYNGEE. This CDR3 comprises 13 residues. V gave up 0 bases and J gave up 10 bases; unmatched junction bases: 3.

The gene calls are TRBV7-3 and TRBJ2-4; D gene unclear. Deletions cut 2 bases from V and 7 bases from J, with 9 bases between. The CDR3 extends over 13 amino acids. Germline CDR1 is SGHTA and CDR2 is FQGTGA. The CDR3 spells CASSLEGPNIQYF. CDR3 in DNA: TGTGCCAGCAGCTTAGAAGGTCCCAACATTCAGTACTTC.

This clone was detected only a few times. The chain couples TRBV5-1 to TRBJ2-2, with D uncertain. V lost 1 base and J 5 bases, leaving 12 bases between the germline ends. The V gene's germline CDR1 is SGHRS and CDR2 YFSETQ. The CDR3 consists of 15 residues. The CDR3 sequence is CASSLYPHNTGELFF. CDR3 bases: TGCGCCAGCAGCTTGTACCCCCACAATACCGGGGAGCTGTTTTTT.

This chain joins TRBV10-3 and TRBJ1-1; D might be TRBD1 (5 bases). The V gene's germline CDR1 is ENHRY and CDR2 SYGVKD. The CDR3 contains 12 residues. Trimming stripped 4 bases from V and 11 bases from J, with 14 bases between. CDR3 sequence reads: CAISGGETAAFF. The CDR3 DNA reads TGTGCCATCAGTGGGGGTGAGACAGCCGCTTTCTTT.

This clone was counted a single time. The chain recombines TRBV11-3 with TRBJ2-2, with TRBD1 as a possible D gene (5 bases). The CDR3 runs to 13 residues. Trimming took 5 bases from V and 4 from J, leaving 8 bases between them. Germline loops: CDR1 SGHNT, CDR2 YENEEA. The CDR3 nucleotides read TGTGCCAGCAGCCGCAGGGCCACCGGGGAGCTGTTTTTT. This gives the protein CASSRRATGELFF. The full variable domain, its missing parts supplied by reference TRBV11-3 and TRBJ2-2, is EAGVVQSPRYKIIEKKQPVAFWCNPISGHNTLYWYLQNLGQGPELLIRYENEEAVDDSQLPKDRFSAERLKGVDSTLKIQPAELGDSAVYLCASSRRATGELFFGEGSRLTVL.

This chain links TRBV6-5 with TRBJ2-1; 8 nucleotides agree with TRBD2. This CDR3 is built from 16 residues. Germline-derived CDR1 and CDR2 are MNHEY and SVGAGI. V lost 2 bases to trimming and J lost 4 bases; unmatched junction nucleotides: 7. The CDR3 loop reads CASSYGTSGAYNEQFF. The CDR3 region has the DNA TGTGCCAGCAGTTACGGTACTAGCGGAGCTTACAATGAGCAGTTCTTC.